These T cell receptor beta chains were read from a single sample in a study of T cell changes during pregnancy in multiple sclerosis. TCRdb keeps only in-frame clones here, not all; method: immunoSEQ multiplex PCR. Altogether tens of thousands of clones are present, roughly 87% being singletons, with the ten largest covering 1.2%. Material: CD4+ T cells from peripheral blood mononuclear cells, obtained in the first trimester of pregnancy. All receptors come from a female donor with multiple sclerosis, enrolled in a pregnancy study. Both conserved end residues are part of each CDR3. The D gene is left open where the match is weak. Clone size, where shown, is once, few, many, or a class for clones that have expanded.

j_call,v_call,clone_size,d_call,cdr3_nt,cdr3_aa
TRBJ1-2,TRBV29-1,.,.,TGCAGCGTAGGGCAGGGTGATTTTGGCTACACCTTC,CSVGQGDFGYTF
TRBJ2-1,TRBV18,.,.,TGTGCCAGCTCACCACCCGGACTGGCCAGCTCCTACAATGAGCAGTTCTTC,CASSPPGLASSYNEQFF
TRBJ2-4,TRBV5-5,.,.,TGTGCCAGCAGCTTGGTCATGGGCCAGGGAAACATTCAGTACTTC,CASSLVMGQGNIQYF
TRBJ2-6,TRBV11-2,.,.,TGTGCCAGCAGCTCATCCACCAGGTTCTCTGGGGCCAACGTCCTGACTTTC,CASSSSTRFSGANVLTF
TRBJ2-2,TRBV6-5,.,TRBD2,TGTGCCAGCAGTTACGGGGGGGGTAGGACCGGGGAGCTGTTTTTT,CASSYGGGRTGELFF
TRBJ2-1,TRBV5-4,.,TRBD2,TGTGCCAGCAGCTTGGGTCTAGCGGGGGGCAACAATGAGCAGTTCTTC,CASSLGLAGGNNEQFF
TRBJ1-1,TRBV7-3,.,.,TGTGCCAGCAGTCTGGGGGGGGGCACTGAAGCTTTCTTT,CASSLGGGTEAFF
TRBJ1-2,TRBV18,.,TRBD1,TGTGCCAGCTCACCGACAGGGGACTATGGCTACACCTTC,CASSPTGDYGYTF
TRBJ1-5,TRBV27,.,.,TGTGCCAGCAGTTTACGGGGGAATCAGCCCCAGCATTTT,CASSLRGNQPQHF
TRBJ1-5,TRBV6-6,.,TRBD1,TGTGCCAGCAGTTTCGGGACAGGGGGCAATCAGCCCCAGCATTTT,CASSFGTGGNQPQHF
TRBJ2-7,TRBV27,.,.,TGTGCCACCCGATCCCTAGCCCAATCCTACGAGCAGTACTTC,CATRSLAQSYEQYF
TRBJ1-5,TRBV5-6,.,.,TGTGCCAGCAGCTTAGCTCCGGGTCATCAGCCCCAGCATTTT,CASSLAPGHQPQHF
TRBJ1-5,TRBV27,.,TRBD1,TGTGCCAGCAGGAGCGACAGGGGTAATCAGCCCCAGCATTTT,CASRSDRGNQPQHF
TRBJ1-5,TRBV19,.,.,TGTGCCAGTAGTATAGTAGTCCATCAGCCCCAGCATTTT,CASSIVVHQPQHF
TRBJ2-2,TRBV5-8,.,TRBD2,TGTGCCAGCAGCCAAACTAGCGGGAGTTTTTCCGGGGAGCTGTTTTTT,CASSQTSGSFSGELFF
TRBJ2-7,TRBV30,.,.,TGTGCCTGGAGCCAGGGATTTGAGAACGAGCAGTACTTC,CAWSQGFENEQYF
TRBJ2-3,TRBV10-1,.,TRBD2,TGCGCCAGCAGTAAAGTAGCGGGAAGAGACACAGATACGCAGTATTTT,CASSKVAGRDTDTQYF
TRBJ2-1,TRBV5-4,few,TRBD1,TGTGCCAGCAGCCTGGGACAGTACAATGAGCAGTTCTTC,CASSLGQYNEQFF
TRBJ2-1,TRBV7-2,.,.,TGTGCCAGCAGCTTAGACTCCTCCTACAATGAGCAGTTCTTC,CASSLDSSYNEQFF
TRBJ2-7,TRBV5-1,once,.,TGCGCCAGCAGCTCGGCGGGGGCGGCCTCCTACGAGCAGTACTTC,CASSSAGAASYEQYF
TRBJ2-1,TRBV10-3,.,TRBD2,TGTGCCATCAGTGGCGGACAAGGACTAGCTACTTACAATGAGCAGTTCTTC,CAISGGQGLATYNEQFF
TRBJ2-1,TRBV30,.,TRBD2,TGTGCCTGGAGTATCCCGGGCCTAGCGGGTTACAATGAGCAGTTCTTC,CAWSIPGLAGYNEQFF
TRBJ2-7,TRBV10-2,.,TRBD1,TGCGCCAGCAGTGAGGTAGGACAGGGATTCGACGAGCAGTACTTC,CASSEVGQGFDEQYF
TRBJ2-6,TRBV6-5,.,.,TGTGCCAGCAGTCCAACAGGGTCTGGGGCCAACGTCCTGACTTTC,CASSPTGSGANVLTF
TRBJ2-7,TRBV2,.,.,TGTGCCAGCGATATCGGACTAGTAGGGGGCGAGCAGTACTTC,CASDIGLVGGEQYF
TRBJ2-2,TRBV6-6,.,.,TGTGCCAGCAGTCAATCAGACAGTCAGTTCACCGGGGAGCTGTTTTTT,CASSQSDSQFTGELFF
TRBJ2-7,TRBV2,.,.,TGTGCCAGCATCCCCGCAGGGGTCTCCTACGAGCAGTACTTC,CASIPAGVSYEQYF
TRBJ2-7,TRBV7-2,.,.,TGTGCCAGCAGCTTAAGAGGCGGCGGATCCTACGAGCAGTACTTC,CASSLRGGGSYEQYF
TRBJ2-1,TRBV10-3,.,TRBD2,TGTGCCATCACCGAGGGACTAGCGGGAAATGAGCAGTTCTTC,CAITEGLAGNEQFF
TRBJ2-7,TRBV7-6,.,.,TGTGCCAGCACCGATTACTGGGCTAAGTACTTC,CASTDYWAKYF
TRBJ1-4,TRBV7-9,.,TRBD1,TGTGCCAGCAGCGGCCGGGGGACAGATAAAGGAAAACTGTTTTTT,CASSGRGTDKGKLFF
TRBJ1-2,TRBV7-9,.,.,TGTGCCAGCAGCTTTGCAGGGCATTCCTACTATGGCTACACCTTC,CASSFAGHSYYGYTF
TRBJ1-1,TRBV5-1,.,TRBD1,TGCGCCAGCAGCCTAGGACAGGGGACGCTGAACACTGAAGCTTTCTTT,CASSLGQGTLNTEAFF
TRBJ1-4,TRBV18,.,TRBD1,TGTGCCAGCTCACCTATGGTCCCGGGACAGGGACTGGGTGAAAAACTGTTTTTT,CASSPMVPGQGLGEKLFF
TRBJ1-3,TRBV5-4,.,.,TGTGCAGTAGGGGTCCATGGAAACACCATATATTTT,CAVGVHGNTIYF
TRBJ1-2,TRBV18,.,.,TGTGCCAGCTCATTCCAGGACAGCACTAACTATGGCTACACCTTC,CASSFQDSTNYGYTF
TRBJ2-3,TRBV9,.,TRBD2,TGTGCCAGCAGCGTGGCGGGACTAGCGGGAGGGACAGATACGCAGTATTTT,CASSVAGLAGGTDTQYF
TRBJ2-1,TRBV19,.,TRBD2,TGTGCCAGTCGGACTAGCGGGGCTTCGGCCGAGCAGTTCTTC,CASRTSGASAEQFF
TRBJ1-3,TRBV5-6,.,.,TGTGCCAGCAGCCCTACCTACGGAAACACCATATATTTT,CASSPTYGNTIYF
TRBJ2-3,TRBV21-1,.,.,TGTGCCAGCAGCAAAATGATAGCGGGAGGCGGGGGAGATACGCAGTATTTT,CASSKMIAGGGGDTQYF
TRBJ1-4,TRBV6-1,.,TRBD1,TGTGCCAGCAGTCCGCACGGACAGGGCGAAGGTCTGTTTTTT,CASSPHGQGEGLFF
TRBJ2-7,TRBV7-2,.,.,TGTGCCAGCAGCTTAGCTTTCGGCAGGGCCGACGAGCAGTACTTC,CASSLAFGRADEQYF
TRBJ1-3,TRBV4-1,.,TRBD1,TGCGCCAGCAGCCAAGCCCCCCCGAAACGGGACAGGGGACGAAACACCATATATTTT,CASSQAPPKRDRGRNTIYF
TRBJ2-5,TRBV5-1,.,TRBD2,TGCGCCAGCAGCCCTACTAGCGGACAAGAGACCCAGTACTTC,CASSPTSGQETQYF
TRBJ2-1,TRBV10-2,.,TRBD2,TGCGCCACCACTAGCGGGAGGGTGGATGAGCAGTTCTTC,CATTSGRVDEQFF
TRBJ2-5,TRBV7-3,.,.,TGTGCCAGCAGCTTAACAGGCAGGGTTCCCCAAGAGACCCAGTACTTC,CASSLTGRVPQETQYF
TRBJ2-3,TRBV7-2,.,TRBD2,TGTGCCAGCCCCCCGAGGGCGGGAGGGGAACCCAGCACAGATACGCAGTATTTT,CASPPRAGGEPSTDTQYF
TRBJ2-1,TRBV4-3,.,TRBD2,TGCGCCAGCAGCCAAGGGACTAGCGGGAGTGACAATGAGCAGTTCTTC,CASSQGTSGSDNEQFF
TRBJ1-6,TRBV14,.,TRBD1,TGTGCCAGCAAACCGGGACAGGGAGGGTCACCCCTCCACTTT,CASKPGQGGSPLHF
TRBJ2-7,TRBV5-6,.,.,TGTGCCAGCAGCTTGGTCGACATCGGCTCCTACGAGCAGTACTTC,CASSLVDIGSYEQYF
TRBJ2-3,TRBV19,.,TRBD1,TGTGCCAGTAGTATAGTTCAGGGGGCGGCAGATACGCAGTATTTT,CASSIVQGAADTQYF
TRBJ2-5,TRBV10-3,.,TRBD1,TGTGCCATCAGACCCGGGACAGGGGAAGAGACCCAGTACTTC,CAIRPGTGEETQYF
TRBJ1-5,TRBV6-1,.,.,TGTGCCAGCAGTGACAAGCACAATCAGCCCCAGCATTTT,CASSDKHNQPQHF
TRBJ1-2,TRBV28,.,.,TGTGCCAGCAGTTTAAGACAGGCCTATGGCTACACCTTC,CASSLRQAYGYTF
TRBJ1-2,TRBV12-5,.,.,TGTGCTAGTGGAGCGTATCCCTCCCATGGCTACACCTTC,CASGAYPSHGYTF